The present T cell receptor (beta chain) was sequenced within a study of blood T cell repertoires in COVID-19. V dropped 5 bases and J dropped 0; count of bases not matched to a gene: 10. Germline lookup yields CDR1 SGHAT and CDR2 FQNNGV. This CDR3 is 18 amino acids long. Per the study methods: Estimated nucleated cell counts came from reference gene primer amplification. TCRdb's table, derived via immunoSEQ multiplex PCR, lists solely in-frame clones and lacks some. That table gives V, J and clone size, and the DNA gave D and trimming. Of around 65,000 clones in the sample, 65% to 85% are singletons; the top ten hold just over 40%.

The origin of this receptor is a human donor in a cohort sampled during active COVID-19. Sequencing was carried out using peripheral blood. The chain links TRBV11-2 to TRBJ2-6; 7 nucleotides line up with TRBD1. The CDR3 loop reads CASSRQGSSLSGANVLTF. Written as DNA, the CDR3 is TGTGCCAGCAGCCGACAGGGATCGTCTCTCTCTGGGGCCAACGTCCTGACTTTC.